Below are 3 T cell receptor beta chains sequenced from a single sample in a study of neoadjuvant anti-PD-1 for oral cavity cancer. TCRdb keeps only in-frame clones here, not all; method: immunoSEQ multiplex PCR. The sample contains 16,000 or so clones, about two thirds of which appear only once. The sample consisted of PBMCs, taken before nivolumab (anti-PD-1) treatment. The origin of the receptors is a person between 40 and 79 years old with oral cavity squamous cell carcinoma.

The chain couples TRBV29-1 to TRBJ2-3; 8 nucleotides align to TRBD2. CDR3 length: 11 amino acids. Germline trimming cut 6 bases from V and 4 bases from J; bases unmatched to any gene: 0. Per germline, CDR1 SQVTM and CDR2 ANQGSEA. Here the CDR3 reads CSVAGADTQYF. CDR3 sequence (DNA): TGCAGCGTAGCGGGAGCAGATACGCAGTATTTT.

This sequence joins TRBV25-1 and TRBJ2-5; a weak D match, TRBD1 (6 bases). Germline lookup yields CDR1 MGHDK and CDR2 SYGVNS. The CDR3 has 15 amino acids. V lost 6 bases, J lost 0 bases, and 14 bases lay in between. As DNA, the CDR3 is TGTGCCAGCAGCTCTCAACAGGGAAACCAAGAGACCCAGTACTTC. Amino acids: CASSSQQGNQETQYF. The full variable domain, with the rest looked up from reference TRBV25-1 and TRBJ2-5, is EADIYQTPRYLVIGTGKKITLECSQTMGHDKMYWYQQDPGMELHLIHYSYGVNSTEKGDLSSESTVSRIRTEHFPLTLESARPSHTSQYLCASSSQQGNQETQYFGPGTRLLVL.

Here the CDR3 DNA reads TGTGCCAGCAGGGGCCCCGGGGGCCATCAGCCCCAGCATTTT. Protein sequence: CASRGPGGHQPQHF. The chain links TRBV28 to TRBJ1-5; tentatively, D is TRBD1 (6 bases). The germline V gene has CDR1 MDHEN and CDR2 SYDVKM. Trimming cost V 6 bases and J 5 bases, with 14 bases left between them. The CDR3 totals 14 residues.